These 14 T cell receptor beta chains were sequenced from one sample in a study of cytomegalovirus exposure and HLA in healthy donors. The PCR was carried out with 60 Vbeta primers and 13 Jbeta primers. Data came from immunoSEQ multiplex PCR; TCRdb stores just in-frame clones and leaves some out. The sample carries about 110,000 clones, approximately 70% recorded once. The specimen was PBMCs. Source of these receptors: a boy younger than 18 in good health and CMV-seronegative.

The CDR3 region is CARKQGANTGELFF. Written as DNA, the CDR3 is TGTGCCCGAAAACAGGGGGCAAACACCGGGGAGCTGTTTTTT. The gene calls are TRBV2 and TRBJ2-2, with 9 bases lining up with TRBD1. With 11 bases clipped from V and 2 bases from J, the junction kept 6 bases outside the gene matches. This CDR3 contains 14 residues. Germline V gene data show CDR1 as SNHLY and CDR2 as FYNNEI.

The rearrangement joins TRBV10-3 to TRBJ2-1, with TRBD2 as a possible D gene (7 bases). V lost 6 bases and J lost 5, with 17 bases in between. CDR3 size: 15 residues. Germline V gene sequence: CDR1 ENHRY, CDR2 SYGVKD. The CDR3 DNA reads as TGTGCCATCAGCGGGTACAGGGAGGGGAACAATGAGCAGTTCTTC. Its protein is CAISGYREGNNEQFF.

Comments on this clone: A read error may produce the germline difference seen at one junction end. The gene calls are TRBV7-9 and TRBJ2-7; D perhaps matches TRBD2 (5 bases). This CDR3 contains 9 residues. Germline V gene lookup returns CDR1 SEHNR and CDR2 FQNEAQ (reference sequence). DNA for the CDR3: TGTGCCAGCAGCTACTACAGCGGCTTC. This encodes CASSYYSGF.

The chain recombines TRBV28 with TRBJ2-1; possible D gene TRBD2, 5 bases. This CDR3 region has 16 residues. Germline V CDR1 and CDR2: MDHEN, SYDVKM. V lost 2 bases, J lost 5 bases, and 16 bases lay in between. CDR3 DNA: TGTGCCAGCAGTTTACCGAGTGGACTTGGCCACAATGAGCAGTTCTTC. It is translated as CASSLPSGLGHNEQFF.

V and J are TRBV13 and TRBJ2-7; a weak D match, TRBD1 (6 bases). The length of the CDR3 is 14 residues. Deletions cut 5 bases from V and 0 bases from J, with 11 bases between. From germline, CDR1 is PRHDT and CDR2 FYEKMQ (reference sequence). The CDR3 protein is CASSRDRSSYEQYF. Written as DNA, the CDR3 is TGTGCCAGCAGCCGCGACAGGAGCTCCTACGAGCAGTACTTC. The variable domain in full, with the rest retrieved from reference TRBV13 and TRBJ2-7, is AAGVIQSPRHLIKEKRETATLKCYPIPRHDTVYWYQQGPGQDPQFLISFYEKMQSDKGSIPDRFSAQQFSDYHSELNMSSLELGDSALYFCASSRDRSSYEQYFGPGTRLTVT.

The chain uses TRBV28 and TRBJ2-5; 8 bases match TRBD1. Germline CDR1 is MDHEN and CDR2 is SYDVKM. The length of the CDR3 is 16 residues. Trimming took 6 bases from V and 1 from J; bases not matched to a gene: 10. The CDR3 region has the DNA TGTGCCAGCAGCCCGATAGGAGACAGGGGCCAAGAGACCCAGTACTTC. It codes for CASSPIGDRGQETQYF.

The chain carries TRBV4-1 and TRBJ2-7, with D possibly matching TRBD2 (6 bases). The CDR3 has 14 amino acids. CDR1 is MGHRA, CDR2 YSYEKL, per germline. The V end was cut by 2 bases, the J end by 3 bases, with 11 bases between. This chain's CDR3 is CASSQSLANYEQYF. Written as DNA, the CDR3 is TGCGCCAGCAGCCAATCACTAGCAAACTACGAGCAGTACTTC.

The chain joins TRBV7-2 to TRBJ1-5, with D maybe TRBD1 (5 bases). Trimming pared 3 bases from V and 8 bases from J, leaving 14 bases between. Germline V lookup: CDR1 SGHTA, CDR2 FQGNSA. This CDR3 comprises 14 residues. CDR3 bases: TGTGCCAGCAGCTTTGCAGGGCCTCTCGAGCCCCAGCATTTT. Encoded protein: CASSFAGPLEPQHF.

This chain joins TRBV2 and TRBJ1-5; D is unclear. CDR3 size: 12 residues. CDR1 and CDR2 (germline): SNHLY, FYNNEI. The germline V and J ends were trimmed by 6 bases and 7 bases, with 10 bases remaining between them. The CDR3 coding sequence is TGTGCCAGCAGCGCACCGGGACAGCCCCAGCATTTT. This codes for CASSAPGQPQHF.

This chain links TRBV5-1 with TRBJ1-1; D gene unclear. V shed 0 bases and J shed 0 bases, with 9 bases lying between them. This CDR3 has 15 residues. Germline values: CDR1 SGHRS, CDR2 YFSETQ. This CDR3 is CASSLEPRLNTEAFF. The DNA for the CDR3 is TGCGCCAGCAGCTTGGAACCGCGATTGAACACTGAAGCTTTCTTT.

The gene calls are TRBV5-1 and TRBJ2-2; the D is unclear. Trimming took 1 base from V and 1 from J, leaving 11 bases between them. This CDR3 has 16 amino acids. Germline CDR1 reads SGHRS; CDR2 reads YFSETQ. The CDR3 spells CASSLLATKNTGELFF. In DNA form, the CDR3 reads TGCGCCAGCAGCTTGTTGGCCACAAAGAACACCGGGGAGCTGTTTTTT.

V usage is TRBV18 and J usage is TRBJ2-2; 12 positions match TRBD1. The CDR3 totals 16 residues. The V segment lost 2 bases and the J segment 5 bases; nucleotides outside the gene matches: 3. Germline CDR1 and CDR2: KGHSH and LQKENI. CDR3 nucleotide sequence: TGTGCCAGCTCACCAGGGACAGGGGGCGTGACCGGGGAGCTGTTTTTT. Amino acid sequence: CASSPGTGGVTGELFF.

V and J are TRBV28 and TRBJ2-1; 7 nucleotides line up with TRBD1. In germline, CDR1 is MDHEN, CDR2 SYDVKM. The CDR3 runs 17 residues. V lost 5 bases and J lost 5; bases outside the gene matches: 15. The CDR3 region has the DNA TGTGCCAGCAGTCCTTATATCGCCGTCAGGGGGAACAATGAGCAGTTCTTC. This sequence encodes CASSPYIAVRGNNEQFF.

The rearrangement links TRBV28 to TRBJ2-3; 8 nucleotides align to TRBD2. V was clipped by 4 bases and J by 7 bases; unmatched bases: 16. CDR3 length equals 17 residues. The germline CDR1 and CDR2 sequences are MDHEN and SYDVKM. For the CDR3, the DNA is TGTGCCAGCAGTTCCCTTAGTGGTAGCGGGATGTTATATACGCAGTATTTT. As protein: CASSSLSGSGMLYTQYF.